The rows below give T cell receptor beta chains drawn from one sample of a study of T cells in Graves' hyperthyroidism and ophthalmopathy. From the multiplex PCR reads, TCRdb called clonotypes with MiXCR, one entry per CDR3 protein. The sample includes about 770,000 distinct CDR3 sequences, under 20% seen only once; the top ten take 16%. Material for sequencing was blood. These receptors all stem from a woman aged 45-59 years with Graves' hyperthyroidism that later progressed to Graves' ophthalmopathy. Each CDR3 is given without its conserved first and last residue. A D gene is named only where the DNA matches it firmly.

j_call,d_call,v_call,cdr3_aa
TRBJ2-3,.,TRBV11-2,ASSLVEPGGTDTQY
TRBJ2-5,.,TRBV20-1,SAINRGSARGTQY
TRBJ1-6,TRBD1,TRBV30,AWSVRAGGAHSPLH
TRBJ1-1,TRBD1,TRBV14,ASSPAGQGASVTEAF
TRBJ2-1,.,TRBV7-2,ASSLEGAGYNEQF
TRBJ2-5,.,TRBV29-1,SVEPGNTQY
TRBJ2-1,TRBD1,TRBV5-1,ASSLVTGQGAWDEQF
TRBJ1-3,.,TRBV29-1,SVERDSGNTIY
TRBJ2-3,.,TRBV27,ASSLSVSGTTDTQY
TRBJ1-4,TRBD1,TRBV4-2,ASSRDRGGNEKLF
TRBJ2-2,TRBD2,TRBV7-6,ASSYLLAGGVGELF
TRBJ2-1,TRBD2,TRBV11-3,ASSPKGGGSSYNEQF
TRBJ1-1,TRBD1,TRBV11-3,ASSLQGSTEAF
TRBJ2-1,TRBD1,TRBV30,AWRPTGGSPF